This is a list of T cell receptor beta chains from one sample in a study of early T cells in non-severe SARS-CoV-2 infection. TCRdb reprocessed the 5' RACE reads via MiXCR and lists one record per CDR3 protein. The repertoire holds approximately 97,000 distinct CDR3 sequences, with 10% to 15% as singletons. The sample comprised whole blood. The receptors were gathered from an adult who was a healthcare worker with PCR-confirmed SARS-CoV-2 infection or an uninfected control (not recorded which). CDR3s include the opening cysteine and the closing phenylalanine or tryptophan. D genes are given only for firm matches. Clone size is shown for a subset of rows, as once, few, many or a class of expanded clone.

d_gene	abundance	v_gene	j_gene	CDR3aa	CDR3nt
.	once	TRBV7-6	TRBJ2-1	CASSWDAGYEQFF	TGTGCCAGCAGCTGGGACGCGGGGTATGAGCAGTTCTTC
.	.	TRBV9	TRBJ2-7	CASSVAPGYEQYF	TGTGCCAGCAGCGTAGCCCCAGGCTACGAGCAGTACTTC
.	many	TRBV7-6	TRBJ1-3	CASSLLNTAVGNTIYF	TGTGCCAGCAGCTTACTAAATACGGCAGTCGGAAACACCATATATTTT
TRBD1	few	TRBV11-2	TRBJ2-1	CASSSSTGGSYTEQFF	TGTGCCAGCAGCTCCTCGACAGGGGGCTCGTATACTGAGCAGTTCTTC
.	.	TRBV20-1	TRBJ2-7	CSASARVSPYEQYF	TGCAGTGCATCCGCACGGGTATCCCCCTACGAGCAGTACTTC
.	few	TRBV29-1	TRBJ1-2	CSVWVDYGYTF	TGCAGCGTTTGGGTTGACTATGGCTACACCTTC
TRBD2	few	TRBV2	TRBJ2-7	CASSTNSGMVYEQYF	TGTGCCAGCAGTACAAATAGCGGGATGGTGTACGAGCAGTACTTC
.	.	TRBV18	TRBJ2-4	CASSPGAVAKNIQYF	TGTGCCAGCTCACCAGGGGCGGTAGCCAAAAACATTCAGTACTTC
TRBD1	few	TRBV11-2	TRBJ2-2	CASSLTGDTGELFF	TGTGCCAGCAGCTTAACAGGGGACACCGGGGAGCTGTTTTTT
TRBD2	many	TRBV6-6	TRBJ2-3	CATRTSGTDTQYF	TGTGCCACCCGGACTAGCGGGACAGATACGCAGTATTTT
.	many	TRBV4-1	TRBJ2-7	CASSHFVGFTYEQYF	TGCGCCAGCAGCCATTTTGTGGGGTTCACCTACGAGCAGTACTTC
.	many	TRBV5-6	TRBJ1-2	CASSLSEYGYTF	TGTGCCAGCAGCTTGTCCGAGTATGGCTACACCTTC
TRBD2	.	TRBV30	TRBJ2-7	CAWRYRRLAVYEQYF	TGTGCCTGGAGGTACCGGCGGCTAGCGGTCTACGAGCAGTACTTC
TRBD2	many	TRBV2	TRBJ2-7	CASCRGLAGKTIYEQYF	TGTGCCAGCTGTCGGGGACTAGCGGGAAAGACCATTTACGAGCAGTACTTC
.	many	TRBV5-1	TRBJ2-7	CASSLEAGSDEQYF	TGCGCCAGCAGCTTGGAGGCGGGGAGCGACGAGCAGTACTTC
.	many	TRBV12-3/TRBV12-4	TRBJ1-5	CASSRTAYSNQPQHF	TGTGCCAGCAGCCGGACAGCTTATAGCAATCAGCCCCAGCATTTT
TRBD2	.	TRBV7-2	TRBJ2-5	CASSSSGRKETQYF	TGTGCCAGCAGCTCTAGCGGGAGGAAGGAGACCCAGTACTTC
TRBD1	many	TRBV29-1	TRBJ2-2	CSVQTGTGNTGELFF	TGCAGCGTCCAGACCGGGACAGGGAACACCGGGGAGCTGTTTTTT
.	few	TRBV24-1	TRBJ2-2	CATSDLRGAGELFF	TGTGCCACCAGTGATTTGAGGGGGGCCGGGGAGCTGTTTTTT
.	.	TRBV28	TRBJ1-5	CASGRPHSNQPQHF	TGTGCCAGCGGACGGCCTCATAGCAATCAGCCCCAGCATTTT
.	few	TRBV6-5	TRBJ2-3	CASQGTITDTQYF	TGTGCCAGCCAGGGGACCATCACAGATACGCAGTATTTT
TRBD1	few	TRBV9	TRBJ2-7	CASSRTGQGASYEQYF	TGTGCCAGCAGCAGAACGGGACAGGGTGCTTCTTACGAGCAGTACTTC
TRBD2	many	TRBV20-1	TRBJ2-7	CSAAGLAGRYEQYF	TGCAGTGCCGCCGGACTAGCGGGAAGGTACGAGCAGTACTTC
.	.	TRBV27	TRBJ2-4	CASSPSRSKNIQYF	TGTGCCAGCAGTCCTTCTCGGTCCAAAAACATTCAGTACTTC
.	.	TRBV20-1	TRBJ2-2	CSAALLGTGELFF	TGCAGTGCCGCCCTCTTGGGCACCGGGGAGCTGTTTTTT
.	.	TRBV28	TRBJ1-2	CAGAATGSYGYTF	TGTGCCGGGGCGGCTACCGGGTCGTATGGCTACACCTTC
.	many	TRBV5-1	TRBJ2-3	CASSQHTLTDTQYF	TGCGCCAGCAGCCAACACACTCTCACAGATACGCAGTATTTT
TRBD2	few	TRBV20-1	TRBJ2-1	CSASPLAGRGGNEQFF	TGCAGTGCTAGTCCTCTAGCGGGGCGTGGGGGCAATGAGCAGTTCTTC
.	many	TRBV11-2	TRBJ2-5	CASASVRGWETQYF	TGTGCCAGCGCCTCAGTTCGAGGTTGGGAGACCCAGTACTTC
.	few	TRBV20-1	TRBJ1-2	CSAHLPGESDTF	TGCAGTGCCCACCTACCGGGAGAATCTGACACCTTC
.	.	TRBV2	TRBJ1-1	CASSADGTPVGAFF	TGTGCCAGCAGTGCGGACGGGACCCCGGTAGGGGCTTTCTTT